Presented here are 14 T cell receptor beta chains from one specimen sequenced in a study of T cells in pancreatic ductal adenocarcinoma. The data were produced by immunoSEQ multiplex PCR, yet TCRdb's version contains in-frame clones alone and is incomplete. This sample has about 30,000 clones, with roughly 92% found just once. Selected pancreatic ductal adenocarcinoma patients had undergone surgery without neoadjuvant therapy. The sequenced sample was PBMCs. All receptors derive from a human donor with pancreatic ductal adenocarcinoma.

The chain employs TRBV4-2 and TRBJ1-3; 7 nucleotides line up with TRBD1. Germline-derived CDR1 and CDR2 are LGHNA and YNFKEQ. CDR3 length: 18 amino acids. Trimming removed 4 bases from V and 1 base from J; junction bases left unmatched: 13. CDR3 loop: CASSPRQGRGKSGNTIYF. The CDR3 region has the DNA TGTGCCAGCAGCCCTCGACAGGGAAGGGGTAAATCTGGAAACACCATATATTTT.

The chain carries TRBV7-2 and TRBJ2-6; 7 nucleotides agree with TRBD1. The J segment lost 0 bases and the V segment lost 2 bases, leaving 7 bases of the junction unmatched. This CDR3 has 18 amino acids. In germline, CDR1 is SGHTA, CDR2 FQGNSA. DNA of the CDR3: TGTGCCAGCAGCTTAAGGACAGGTCTTTACTCTGGGGCCAACGTCCTGACTTTC. Its translation: CASSLRTGLYSGANVLTF.

The chain uses TRBV5-4 and TRBJ2-1; D not certain. The V and J ends lost 2 bases and 9 bases respectively, with 15 bases between them. The CDR3 consists of 14 residues. Germline V gene sequence: CDR1 SGHNT, CDR2 YYREEE (reference sequence). CDR3 protein: CASSFRSSSGEQFF. The CDR3 coding sequence is TGTGCCAGCAGCTTCCGGAGCTCATCGGGTGAGCAGTTCTTC. Together with reference TRBV5-4 and TRBJ2-1, the CDR3 gives the full variable domain: ETGVTQSPTHLIKTRGQQVTLRCSSQSGHNTVSWYQQALGQGPQFIFQYYREEENGRGNFPPRFSGLQFPNYSSELNVNALELDDSALYLCASSFRSSSGEQFFGPGTRLTVL.

This sequence joins TRBV7-9 and TRBJ1-2; D not resolved. The CDR3 totals 14 residues. Trimming left V 7 bases short and J 4 bases short, with 16 bases between. Germline V CDR1 and CDR2: SEHNR, FQNEAQ (reference sequence). In DNA form, the CDR3 reads TGTGCCAGCAACCGGGCGCAGACGAGCTATGGCTACACCTTC. Translated: CASNRAQTSYGYTF.

CDR3 nucleotide sequence: TGCGCCAGCAGCCTAGGACGGGAGTCCTACGAGCAGTACTTC. This sequence encodes CASSLGRESYEQYF. The gene calls are TRBV5-1 and TRBJ2-7, with a tentative D call TRBD2 (6 bases). V lost 4 bases, J lost 1 base, and 12 bases lay in between. The CDR3 has 14 residues. From germline, CDR1 is SGHRS and CDR2 YFSETQ.

This clone was seen just once. V usage is TRBV2 and J usage is TRBJ2-7, with 8 bases lining up with TRBD2. CDR3 size: 14 residues. Germline V gene data show CDR1 as SNHLY and CDR2 as FYNNEI. V dropped 6 bases and J dropped 4; count of bases not matched to a gene: 8. CDR3 nucleotide sequence: TGTGCCAGCAGGGGCGCGGGGGGAACTTACGAGCAGTACTTC. Translated: CASRGAGGTYEQYF.

CDR3 protein: CASSLSPRDEQFF. In DNA form, the CDR3 reads TGTGCCAGCAGCTTGTCCCCACGGGATGAGCAGTTCTTC. V gene TRBV7-3 combines with J gene TRBJ2-1, with D unclear. CDR1 is SGHTA, CDR2 FQGTGA, per germline. CDR3 length: 13 residues. V lost 3 bases, J lost 8 bases, and 11 bases lay in between. Filled out from reference TRBV7-3 and TRBJ2-1, the complete variable domain reads GAGVSQTPSNKVTEKGKYVELRCDPISGHTALYWYRQSLGQGPEFLIYFQGTGAADDSGLPNDRFFAVRPEGSVSTLKIQRTERGDSAVYLCASSLSPRDEQFFGPGTRLTVL.

The V and J genes are TRBV19 and TRBJ2-7; the D gene could be TRBD1 or TRBD2 (5 bases each). CDR1 and CDR2 from the germline V gene are LNHDA and SQIVND (reference sequence). This CDR3 contains 12 residues. Trimming removed 5 bases at V and 3 bases at J, with 8 bases between. The CDR3 is CASSPRGYEQYF. CDR3 in DNA: TGTGCCAGTAGTCCGAGGGGCTACGAGCAGTACTTC.

This chain joins TRBV7-9 and TRBJ2-2, with D uncertain. Germline V gene data show CDR1 as SEHNR and CDR2 as FQNEAQ (reference sequence). This CDR3 is built from 15 residues. Trimming shortened V by 4 bases and J by 4 bases, and 13 bases separated the two germline ends. The DNA for the CDR3 is TGTGCCAGCAGCTCTCGGCAGAAAGTCACCGGGGAGCTGTTTTTT. Residues: CASSSRQKVTGELFF.

The rearrangement links TRBV28 to TRBJ1-3; D gene uncertain. The CDR3 contains 15 residues. Trimming removed 5 bases at V and 4 bases at J, with 15 bases between. The V gene's germline CDR1 is MDHEN and CDR2 SYDVKM. The CDR3 here is CASSPRRGTGNTIYF. The CDR3 DNA reads TGTGCCAGCAGTCCCCGGCGGGGTACCGGAAACACCATATATTTT.

The V gene is TRBV5-4, the J gene TRBJ2-2, with D hard to call. The CDR3 has 18 residues. Per germline, CDR1 SGHNT and CDR2 YYREEE (reference sequence). The V end was cut by 4 bases, the J end by 0 bases, with 19 bases between. The CDR3 bases are TGTGCCAGCAGCCCTGGTAATAGACGGAGCCCGAACACCGGGGAGCTGTTTTTT. It codes for CASSPGNRRSPNTGELFF.

The CDR3 DNA follows: TGTGCCAGCAGCTTAGGGGGGCAGCCTAATTCACCCCTCCACTTT. This translates into CASSLGGQPNSPLHF. This chain connects TRBV7-9 to TRBJ1-6; D is perhaps TRBD1 (6 bases). V was clipped by 1 base and J by 6 bases, with 10 bases between them. The CDR3 length is 15 residues. CDR1 is SEHNR, CDR2 FQNEAQ, per germline (reference sequence). Using reference TRBV7-9 and TRBJ1-6 for the parts outside the CDR3, the full variable domain is DTGVSQNPRHKITKRGQNVTFRCDPISEHNRLYWYRQTLGQGPEFLTYFQNEAQLEKSRLLSDRFSAERPKGSFSTLEIQRTEQGDSAMYLCASSLGGQPNSPLHFGNGTRLTVT.

V and J are TRBV7-9 and TRBJ2-5; D not certain. Germline CDR1 is SEHNR and CDR2 is FQNEAQ (reference sequence). This CDR3 spans 14 amino acids. V lost 5 bases and J lost 5, with 15 bases in between. The CDR3 nucleotides are TGTGCCAGCAGCCCCCGACTGCCCGGGGAGACCCAGTACTTC. As protein: CASSPRLPGETQYF.

This chain connects TRBV27 to TRBJ2-7, with TRBD2 as a possible D gene (6 bases). V was cut by 2 bases and J by 1 base, with 6 bases left in between. Germline values: CDR1 MNHEY, CDR2 SMNVEV (reference sequence). The CDR3 is 13 residues long. The CDR3 protein is CASSLGGSYEQYF. The CDR3 DNA reads as TGTGCCAGCAGTTTAGGAGGGTCCTACGAGCAGTACTTC.